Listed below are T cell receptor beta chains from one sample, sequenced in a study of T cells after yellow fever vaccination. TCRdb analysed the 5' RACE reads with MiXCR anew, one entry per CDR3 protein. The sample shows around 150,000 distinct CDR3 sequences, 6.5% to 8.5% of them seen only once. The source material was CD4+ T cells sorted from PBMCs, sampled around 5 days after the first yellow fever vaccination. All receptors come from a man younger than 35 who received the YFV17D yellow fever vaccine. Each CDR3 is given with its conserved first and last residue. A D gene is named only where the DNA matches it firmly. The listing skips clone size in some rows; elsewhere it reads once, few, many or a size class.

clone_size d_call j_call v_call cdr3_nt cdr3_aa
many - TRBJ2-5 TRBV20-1 TGCAGTGCTAGAGGAGGTAGCAGGGAGACCCAGTACTTC CSARGGSRETQYF
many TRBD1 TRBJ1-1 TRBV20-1 TGCAGTGCTCCCGGGACAGGGGGAATAGAAGCTTTCTTT CSAPGTGGIEAFF
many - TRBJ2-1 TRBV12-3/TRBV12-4 TGTGCCAGCAGCCGACAGCTTTACAATGAGCAGTTCTTC CASSRQLYNEQFF
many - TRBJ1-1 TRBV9 TGTGCCAGCAGCGTAGAGGCCAGTACGGTGAACACTGAAGCTTTCTTT CASSVEASTVNTEAFF
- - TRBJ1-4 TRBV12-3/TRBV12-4 TGTGCCAGCAGTTTAGCGACGTTGGGTGGTCGAATAACTAATGAAAAACTGTTTTTT CASSLATLGGRITNEKLFF
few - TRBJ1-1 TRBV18 TGTGCCAGCTCACCATGGGGGGCAGCTGAAGCTTTCTTT CASSPWGAAEAFF
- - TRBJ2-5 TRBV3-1 TGTGCCAGCAGCCCCAGTGGCGGAGCGTTAAAGGGAGAGACCCAGTACTTC CASSPSGGALKGETQYF
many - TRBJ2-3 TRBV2 TGTGCCAGCCTATTAGGACAAAGCACAGATACGCAGTATTTT CASLLGQSTDTQYF
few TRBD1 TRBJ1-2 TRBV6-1 TGTGCCAGCACCGTCCAGGAGAGAACAGGGGGCTCTGGCTACACCTTC CASTVQERTGGSGYTF
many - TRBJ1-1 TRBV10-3 TGTGCCATCCGGGGGACGGAGAACACTGAAGCTTTCTTT CAIRGTENTEAFF
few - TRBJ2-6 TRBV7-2 TGTGCCAGCAGCTTTACAGGTACCCTCTCTGGGGCCAACGTCCTGACTTTC CASSFTGTLSGANVLTF
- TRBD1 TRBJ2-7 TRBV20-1 TGCAGTGCTAGGGGGGACAGGGCAGCTTACGAGCAGTACTTC CSARGDRAAYEQYF
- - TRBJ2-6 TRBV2 TGTGCCAGCAGCGCTAGAACTGGGGCCAACGTCCTGACTTTC CASSARTGANVLTF
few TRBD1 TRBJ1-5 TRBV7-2 TGTGCCAGCAGCCGAGGGACAGGGGACAATCAGCCCCAGCATTTT CASSRGTGDNQPQHF
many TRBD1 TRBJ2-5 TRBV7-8 TGTGCCAGCAGCTTGTTTGGACAGGGGGTCCAAGAGACCCAGTACTTC CASSLFGQGVQETQYF
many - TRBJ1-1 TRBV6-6 TGTGCCAGCGGGGAGTTTTTGAACACTGAAGCTTTCTTT CASGEFLNTEAFF
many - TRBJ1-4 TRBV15 TGTGCCACCAGCAGAGATCCACAGGGAGAAGAAAAACTGTTTTTT CATSRDPQGEEKLFF
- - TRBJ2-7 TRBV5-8 TGTGCCAGCAGCCGTCGACAGGCCCCCTACGAGCAGTACTTC CASSRRQAPYEQYF
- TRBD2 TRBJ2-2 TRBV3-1 TGTGCCACCAGCCAAGTGCGGGGGGGCATCGGGGAGCTGTTTTTT CATSQVRGGIGELFF
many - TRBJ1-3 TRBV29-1 TGCAGCGTTATGATGAGACACGGAAACACCATATATTTT CSVMMRHGNTIYF
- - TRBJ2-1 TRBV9 TGTGCCAGCAGCCCTACACAGGGAGGCAGGCAGTTCTTC CASSPTQGGRQFF
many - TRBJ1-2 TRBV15 TGTGCCACCAGCAGAGATCGGGGGGCCGTGATGAATGGCTACACCTTC CATSRDRGAVMNGYTF
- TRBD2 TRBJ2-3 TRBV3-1 TGTGCCAGCAGCCAAGATCCCGGGGGGGCCCGCAATACGCAGTATTTT CASSQDPGGARNTQYF
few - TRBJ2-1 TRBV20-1 TGCAGTGCCCCGCCAGGGGAGGCCTACAATGAGCAGTTCTTC CSAPPGEAYNEQFF
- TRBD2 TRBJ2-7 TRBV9 TGTGCCAGCAGCCGGTTGGGAGGGAGCTCCTACGAGCAGTACTTC CASSRLGGSSYEQYF
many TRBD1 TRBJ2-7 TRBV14 TGTGCCAGCAGCCACGCCGGGACAGGCTACGAGCAGTACTTC CASSHAGTGYEQYF
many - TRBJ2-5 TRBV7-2 TGTGCCAGCAGTTTACACAGGGCCGACGAGACCCAGTACTTC CASSLHRADETQYF
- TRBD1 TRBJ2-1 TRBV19 TGTGCCAGTAACCACCGGGACAGGGTCTATGAGCAGTTCTTC CASNHRDRVYEQFF
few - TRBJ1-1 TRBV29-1 TGCAGCGCGGAGGAAGGGGGGGCTTTCTTT CSAEEGGAFF
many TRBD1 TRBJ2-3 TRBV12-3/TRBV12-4 TGTGCCAGCAGTTTTCAGGGGGTCCTTCGGGATACGCAGTATTTT CASSFQGVLRDTQYF
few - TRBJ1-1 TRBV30 TGTGCCTGGAAGAGGTGGGTAAGGGCTTCAAGTTCGGCAACTGAAGCTTTCTTT CAWKRWVRASSSATEAFF
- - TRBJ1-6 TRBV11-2 TGTGCCAGCAGCTTAGGACCGGGGGGACTGTCGTCCTATAATTCACCCCTCCACTTT CASSLGPGGLSSYNSPLHF
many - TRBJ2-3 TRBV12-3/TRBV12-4 TGTGCCAGCAGTTTACTATCCGATACGCAGTATTTT CASSLLSDTQYF
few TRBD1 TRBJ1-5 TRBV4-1 TGCGCCAGCAGCCAAGCCAGGGGGCTTCAGCCCCAGCATTTT CASSQARGLQPQHF
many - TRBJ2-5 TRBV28 TGTGCCAGCAGTTTTGCCAATCAAGAGACCCAGTACTTC CASSFANQETQYF
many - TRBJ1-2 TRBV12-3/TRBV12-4 TGTGCCAGCAGTTCGCCAAGCCCTTATGGCTACACCTTC CASSSPSPYGYTF
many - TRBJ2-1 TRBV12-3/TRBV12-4 TGTGCCAGCAGTTTGGGGGGTTTTTTCAATGAGCAGTTCTTC CASSLGGFFNEQFF
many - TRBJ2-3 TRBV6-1 TGTGCCAGCAGCCATGGGGAGCGTGGCACAGATACGCAGTATTTT CASSHGERGTDTQYF
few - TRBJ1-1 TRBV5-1 TGCGCCAGCAGCTTGGGCAGGCCGAACACTGAAGCTTTCTTT CASSLGRPNTEAFF
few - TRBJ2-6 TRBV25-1 TGTGCCAGCAGTGTAGGGGGGGCTGGGTCTGGGGCCAACGTCCTGACTTTC CASSVGGAGSGANVLTF
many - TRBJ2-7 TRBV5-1 TGCGCCAGCAGCCCCGGAGCGGGTTCAAGCTACGAGCAGTACTTC CASSPGAGSSYEQYF
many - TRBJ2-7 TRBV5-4 TGTGCCAGCAGCTTGGATTCCGCGAGGGCCGGGGCCGAGCAGTACTTC CASSLDSARAGAEQYF
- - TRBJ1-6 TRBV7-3 TGTGCCGAATCGCCAGGTCCCCGCTATAATTCACCCCTCCACTTT CAESPGPRYNSPLHF
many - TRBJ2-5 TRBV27 TGTGCCAGCGCGAGGAGCAGAGCGGTGCAAGAGACCCAGTACTTC CASARSRAVQETQYF